Below are 10 T cell receptor beta chains sequenced from a single sample in a study of T cells in Graves' hyperthyroidism and ophthalmopathy (dated by TCRdb to the late 2010s). The library came from multiplex PCR. The data were produced on an Illumina HiSeq 2000. Amplification of TCR beta CDR3 regions was carried out from RNA transcripts. The first round of RT-PCR for the TCR CDR3 was performed with the HTBI primer set and the Qiagen OneStep RT-PCR kit. Through fastp at Q25 and MiXCR, TCRdb rebuilt clones from the public reads, retaining in-frame beta chains. A single entry per CDR3 protein holds the most common genes and DNA from its merged rows. This sample holds 350,000 to 400,000 distinct CDR3 sequences; about 19% were observed only once. 3.7% of the sample is taken by the ten largest. Material for sequencing was blood. The receptors originated from a woman younger than 30 with Graves' hyperthyroidism.

V gene TRBV6-2 or TRBV6-3 combines with J gene TRBJ2-5, with D perhaps TRBD2 (5 bases). This CDR3 has 15 amino acids. V lost 0 bases and J 1 base, leaving 9 bases between the germline ends. Germline CDR1 reads MNHEY; CDR2 reads SVGEGT. Here the CDR3 DNA reads TGTGCCAGCAGTTACTCACTAGTGCCCCAAGAGACCCAGTACTTC. Amino acids: CASSYSLVPQETQYF.

This clonotype was counted at least ten times. The chain links TRBV29-1 to TRBJ2-7; D is undetermined. V shed 4 bases and J shed 3 bases, with 7 bases lying between them. Germline V lookup: CDR1 SQVTM, CDR2 ANQGSEA. This CDR3 is built from 11 residues. CDR3 sequence reads: CSVGRSYEQYF. The CDR3 nucleotides are TGCAGCGTTGGCAGAAGCTACGAGCAGTACTTC.

This clonotype was recorded at least ten times. The chain combines TRBV6-1 with TRBJ1-6; D might be TRBD1 (6 bases). Trimming pared 2 bases from V and 7 bases from J, leaving 21 bases between. The CDR3 has 18 residues. From germline, CDR1 is MNHNS and CDR2 SASEGT. CDR3 sequence: CASSEPRWAGHKNSPLHF. As DNA, the CDR3 is TGTGCCAGCAGTGAACCCAGGTGGGCGGGACACAAAAATTCACCCCTCCACTTT.

This clonotype was seen ten or more times. The chain carries TRBV13 and TRBJ2-2; 9 bases agree with TRBD1. Germline V gene sequence: CDR1 PRHDT, CDR2 FYEKMQ (reference sequence). The CDR3 is 15 residues long. V lost 5 bases, J lost 7 bases, and 8 bases stayed unmatched. Here the CDR3 reads CASSTRDRAVGELFF. The CDR3 DNA reads as TGTGCCAGCAGCACCCGGGACAGGGCGGTCGGGGAGCTGTTTTTT.

The genes are TRBV7-8 and TRBJ1-2; 9 bases map to TRBD1. Looked up from germline, CDR1 is SGHVS and CDR2 is FQNEAQ. CDR3 length: 15 residues. V lost 5 bases and J lost 3; bases outside the gene matches: 7. CDR3 nucleotide sequence: TGTGCCAGCAGCCCACAGGGGGCTGGGGACTATGGCTACACCTTC. This codes for CASSPQGAGDYGYTF.

The chain carries TRBV18 and TRBJ2-5; D is possibly TRBD1 or TRBD2 (5 bases each). CDR1 KGHSH and CDR2 LQKENI come from the germline V gene. Trimming pared 1 base from V and 2 bases from J, leaving 17 bases between. The CDR3 runs to 17 residues. CDR3 amino acids: CASSPLAEGPLQETQYF. CDR3 nucleotide sequence: TGTGCCAGCTCACCACTTGCAGAGGGGCCTCTACAAGAGACCCAGTACTTC.

In its sample, this clonotype was seen once. The chain recombines TRBV20-1 with TRBJ2-7; D is perhaps TRBD2 (6 bases). The CDR3 length is 13 residues. Germline CDR1 is DFQATT and CDR2 is SNEGSKA (reference sequence). Between the trimmed V and J ends, which lost 3 bases and 2 bases, there was a span of 11 bases. CDR3 sequence reads: CSARRDRTYEQYF. As DNA, the CDR3 is TGCAGTGCTAGGCGGGACCGGACCTACGAGCAGTACTTC.

Worth noting for this clonotype: A much larger clone differs from this one at a single base, so this may be a read error. This CDR3 reads CASSSSSGGGTEAFF. CDR3 sequence (DNA): TGTGCCAGCAGCTCCAGTAGCGGGGGGGGCACTGAAGCTTTCTTT. The chain couples TRBV9 to TRBJ1-1; D might be TRBD1 (5 bases). The CDR3 extends over 15 amino acids. The germline V gene encodes CDR1 SGDLS and CDR2 YYNGEE. Trimming removed 4 bases at V and 4 bases at J, with 17 bases between.

This clonotype was found many times. V usage is TRBV2 and J usage is TRBJ1-6, with D unresolved. The CDR3 runs to 18 residues. V lost 2 bases, J lost 7 bases, and 21 bases lay in between. Germline CDR1 and CDR2: SNHLY and FYNNEI. CDR3 region: CASSELVKGAYQNSPLHF. The CDR3 DNA follows: TGTGCCAGCAGTGAACTTGTCAAGGGCGCTTACCAAAATTCACCCCTCCACTTT.

This clonotype was picked up one time. The genes are TRBV19 and TRBJ1-5; 9 positions agree with TRBD1. V lost 5 bases to trimming and J lost 6 bases; unmatched junction nucleotides: 8. Per germline, CDR1 LNHDA and CDR2 SQIVND (reference sequence). The CDR3 has 15 residues. The CDR3 sequence is CASSETGGAFQPQHF. In DNA form, the CDR3 reads TGTGCCAGTAGTGAAACAGGGGGCGCCTTTCAGCCCCAGCATTTT.